The clone carrying this TCR beta chain was seen a handful of times. Its antigen is not identified. The donors (healthy individuals) were bone marrow donors. These data originate in a study of cytomegalovirus exposure and HLA in healthy donors. Findings and limits, study-wide: Rarity held for most TCR sequences, but there were some public TCRs that occurred in many donors. When analyzed later, a missense DCLRE1C variant was found to be linked to TCR beta V- and J-gene trimming. Altogether, around 160 TCR beta chains were recorded as cytomegalovirus-associated.

The V and J ends lost 0 bases and 3 bases respectively, with 9 bases between them. This CDR3 has 14 amino acids. In germline, CDR1 is SGHAT, CDR2 FQNNGV. The PCR was carried out with 60 Vbeta primers and 13 Jbeta primers. The repertoire was sequenced with immunoSEQ multiplex PCR; TCRdb's copy has only in-frame clones and lacks some. In the table there are 120,000 or so clones, approximately 79% of which are singletons. The sample consisted of PBMCs. This chain uses TRBV11-2 with TRBJ2-7; D is unclear. The clonotype comes from a man aged 25-45 years in good health and CMV-seronegative. The CDR3 here is CASSLDPYSYEQYF. CDR3 nucleotides: TGTGCCAGCAGCTTAGATCCGTACAGCTACGAGCAGTACTTC.